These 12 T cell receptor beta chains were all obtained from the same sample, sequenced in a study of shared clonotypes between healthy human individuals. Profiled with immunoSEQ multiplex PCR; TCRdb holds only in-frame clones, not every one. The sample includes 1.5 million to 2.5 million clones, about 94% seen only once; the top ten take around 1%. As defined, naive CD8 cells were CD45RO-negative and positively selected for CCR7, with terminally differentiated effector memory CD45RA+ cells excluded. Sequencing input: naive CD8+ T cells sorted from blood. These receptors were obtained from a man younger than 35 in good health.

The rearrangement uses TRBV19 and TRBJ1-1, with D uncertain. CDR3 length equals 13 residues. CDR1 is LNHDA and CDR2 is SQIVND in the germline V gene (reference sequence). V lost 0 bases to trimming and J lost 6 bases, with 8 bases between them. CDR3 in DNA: TGTGCCAGTAGTATAGACCGGAGCGCTGAAGCTTTCTTT. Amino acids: CASSIDRSAEAFF.

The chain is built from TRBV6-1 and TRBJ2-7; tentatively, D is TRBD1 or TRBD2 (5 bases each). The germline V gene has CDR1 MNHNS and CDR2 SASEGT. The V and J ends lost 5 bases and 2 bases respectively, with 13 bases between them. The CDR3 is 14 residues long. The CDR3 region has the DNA TGTGCCAGCAGTCCCGGGACGGAAGCCTACGAGCAGTACTTC. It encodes CASSPGTEAYEQYF.

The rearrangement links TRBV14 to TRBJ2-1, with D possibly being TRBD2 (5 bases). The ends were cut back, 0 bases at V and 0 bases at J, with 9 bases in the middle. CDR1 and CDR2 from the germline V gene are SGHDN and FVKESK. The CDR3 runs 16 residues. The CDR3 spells CASSQEGLASYNEQFF. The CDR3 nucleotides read TGTGCCAGCAGCCAAGAAGGCCTAGCCTCCTACAATGAGCAGTTCTTC.

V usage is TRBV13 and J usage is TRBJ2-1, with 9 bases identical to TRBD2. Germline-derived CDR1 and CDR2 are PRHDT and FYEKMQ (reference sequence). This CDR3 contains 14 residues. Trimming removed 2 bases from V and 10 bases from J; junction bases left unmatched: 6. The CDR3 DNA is TGTGCCAGCAGCTTATTTAGCGGGAGTAGGGAGCAGTTCTTC. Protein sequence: CASSLFSGSREQFF.

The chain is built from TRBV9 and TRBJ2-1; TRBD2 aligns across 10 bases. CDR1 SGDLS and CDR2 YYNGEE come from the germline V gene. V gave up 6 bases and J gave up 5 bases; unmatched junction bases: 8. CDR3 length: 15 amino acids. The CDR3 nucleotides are TGTGCCAGCAAATCCGGTAGCGGGGGGAACAATGAGCAGTTCTTC. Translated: CASKSGSGGNNEQFF.

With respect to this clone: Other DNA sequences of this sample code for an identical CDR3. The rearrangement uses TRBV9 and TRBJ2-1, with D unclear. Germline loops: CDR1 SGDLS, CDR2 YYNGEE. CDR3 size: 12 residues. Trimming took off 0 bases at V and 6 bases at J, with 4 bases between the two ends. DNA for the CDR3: TGTGCCAGCAGCGTAGAAGGCAATGAGCAGTTCTTC. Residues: CASSVEGNEQFF.

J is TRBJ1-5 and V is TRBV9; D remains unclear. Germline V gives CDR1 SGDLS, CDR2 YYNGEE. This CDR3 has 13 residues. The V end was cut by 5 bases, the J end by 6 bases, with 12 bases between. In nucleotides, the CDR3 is TGTGCCAGCAGTTCGGCAGGTGGTCAGCCCCAGCATTTT. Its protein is CASSSAGGQPQHF. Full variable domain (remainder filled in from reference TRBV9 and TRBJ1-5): DSGVTQTPKHLITATGQRVTLRCSPRSGDLSVYWYQQSLDQGLQFLIQYYNGEERAKGNILERFSAQQFPDLHSELNLSSLELGDSALYFCASSSAGGQPQHFGDGTRLSIL.

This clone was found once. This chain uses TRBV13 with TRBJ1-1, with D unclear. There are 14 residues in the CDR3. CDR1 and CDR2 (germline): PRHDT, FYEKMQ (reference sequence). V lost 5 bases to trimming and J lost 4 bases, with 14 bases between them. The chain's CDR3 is CASSPRTVGTEAFF. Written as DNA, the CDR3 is TGTGCCAGCAGCCCCCGGACGGTGGGCACTGAAGCTTTCTTT.

The CDR3 DNA follows: TGTGCCAGCAGCTCCGGACAGGGCGATGGTGAAGCTTTCTTT. Amino acid sequence: CASSSGQGDGEAFF. J is TRBJ1-1 and V is TRBV7-6; 8 nucleotides match TRBD1. Germline trimming cut 4 bases from V and 7 bases from J; bases unmatched to any gene: 8. The V gene's germline CDR1 is SGHVS and CDR2 FNYEAQ. This CDR3 comprises 14 residues.

CDR3 DNA: TGTGCCATCAGTGAGGAGGGAATAGGGTCCTACGAGCAGTACTTC. Translated: CAISEEGIGSYEQYF. The chain employs TRBV10-3 and TRBJ2-7; weak D call: TRBD2 (5 bases). V lost 2 bases to trimming and J lost 1 base, with 12 bases between them. The CDR3 sequence is 15 residues long. Germline lookup yields CDR1 ENHRY and CDR2 SYGVKD.

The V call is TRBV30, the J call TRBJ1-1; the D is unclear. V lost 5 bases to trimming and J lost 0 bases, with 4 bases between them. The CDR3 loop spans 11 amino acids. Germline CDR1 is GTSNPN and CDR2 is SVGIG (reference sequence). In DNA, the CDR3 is TGTGCCTGGGGAGTGAACACTGAAGCTTTCTTT. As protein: CAWGVNTEAFF.

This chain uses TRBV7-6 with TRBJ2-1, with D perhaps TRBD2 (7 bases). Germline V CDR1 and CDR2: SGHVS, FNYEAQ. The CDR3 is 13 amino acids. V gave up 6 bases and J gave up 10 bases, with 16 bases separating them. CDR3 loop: CASSPLGGAEQFF. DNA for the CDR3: TGTGCCAGCAGTCCATTGGGGGGGGCCGAGCAGTTCTTC.